The 22 T cell receptor beta chains below come from one sample, sequenced in a study of shared clonotypes between healthy human individuals. Repertoires were generated with immunoSEQ multiplex PCR, while TCRdb's copy carries only in-frame clones and drops some. This table has about 1 million clones, 75% appearing once. Sample: memory CD4+ T cells sorted from blood. Indicated subset: CD45RA-negative fraction. The receptors come from a young man in good health.

V usage is TRBV28 and J usage is TRBJ1-1; D is undetermined. The CDR3 extends over 14 amino acids. V was cut by 8 bases and J by 4 bases, with 17 bases left in between. Germline CDR1 MDHEN, CDR2 SYDVKM. The CDR3 loop reads CASLSRSGGTEAFF. As DNA, the CDR3 is TGTGCCAGCCTGTCCCGATCTGGAGGCACTGAAGCTTTCTTT.

This clone was counted ten times or more. The same CDR3 can be traced to other DNA sequences in this sample. This rearrangement joins TRBV7-9 to TRBJ1-1; D not resolved. V was trimmed by 1 base and J by 1 base, leaving 4 bases between them. The CDR3 has 13 amino acids. The germline V gene encodes CDR1 SEHNR and CDR2 FQNEAQ (reference sequence). In nucleotides, the CDR3 is TGTGCCAGCAGCTTAGGCAGGAACACTGAAGCTTTCTTT. Its protein product is CASSLGRNTEAFF.

The V call is TRBV6-1, the J call TRBJ1-5; D is unresolved. CDR1 and CDR2 from the germline V gene are MNHNS and SASEGT. V lost 6 bases, J lost 2 bases, and 14 bases lay in between. The CDR3 is 15 residues long. The CDR3: CASSLDLGGNQPQHF. The CDR3 nucleotides read TGTGCCAGCAGCCTCGACTTAGGTGGCAATCAGCCCCAGCATTTT.

This clone has only a few counts. This chain connects TRBV21-1 to TRBJ1-2; TRBD1, the table's D call, was not compared with the DNA. TRBV21-1 is listed as a pseudogene. This CDR3 region has 12 residues. DNA of the CDR3: TGTGCCAGCGGTACAGGGACCTATGGCTACACCTTC. As protein: CASGTGTYGYTF.

V and J are TRBV5-5 and TRBJ1-4; no reliable D call. Trimming took off 1 base at V and 5 bases at J, with 9 bases between the two ends. The germline V gene encodes CDR1 SGHKS and CDR2 YYEKEE (reference sequence). CDR3 length: 14 residues. The CDR3 region has the DNA TGTGCCAGCAGCTTGAGGTGGGGAAATGAAAAACTGTTTTTT. Amino acid sequence: CASSLRWGNEKLFF.

This chain links TRBV6-4 with TRBJ2-1; a weak D match, TRBD2 (7 bases). CDR1 is MRHNA, CDR2 SNTAGT, per germline. The CDR3 contains 15 residues. V gave up 5 bases and J gave up 10 bases, with 21 bases separating them. CDR3 residues: CASSTLAGAPGEQFF. For the CDR3, the DNA is TGTGCCAGCAGTACCCTGGCGGGGGCCCCTGGGGAGCAGTTCTTC.

For this clone: Since the CDR3 does not end with the conserved phenylalanine or tryptophan, this likely comes from a read error. The DNA is left out, because the CDR3 cannot be placed on it with certainty; the CDR3 is given as TCRdb lists it. The chain has TRBV6-1 and TRBJ1-2. Including both end residues, the CDR3 is 11 amino acids long. The germline gives CDR1 MNHNS, CDR2 SASEGT. CDR3 protein: CASSELGGVDL.

The chain couples TRBV6-1 to TRBJ1-5; D is undetermined. V lost 6 bases, J lost 3 bases, and 12 bases lay in between. The CDR3 spans 14 residues. Germline V gene lookup returns CDR1 MNHNS and CDR2 SASEGT. The CDR3 coding sequence is TGTGCCAGCAGCGAAACTTTGGTCAATCAGCCCCAGCATTTT. It codes for CASSETLVNQPQHF.

The rearrangement links TRBV7-9 to TRBJ2-3; TRBD1 aligns across 10 bases. CDR1 is SEHNR, CDR2 FQNEAQ, per germline (reference sequence). The CDR3 consists of 15 residues. J gave up 5 bases and V 6 bases, and 8 bases lay outside the gene matches. Written as DNA, the CDR3 is TGTGCCAGCAGTTTTGGGACAGGGGTGCAAGATACGCAGTATTTT. Translated: CASSFGTGVQDTQYF.

CDR3 protein: CASSRGAGVNTEAFF. The CDR3 DNA reads TGTGCCAGCAGTCGCGGAGCAGGCGTGAACACTGAAGCTTTCTTT. The chain combines TRBV6-5 with TRBJ1-1; D not resolved. There are 15 residues in the CDR3. V shed 5 bases and J shed 0 bases, with 13 bases lying between them. The germline V gene has CDR1 MNHEY and CDR2 SVGAGI.

The chain carries TRBV5-8 and TRBJ2-2; the match to TRBD1 covers 10 bases. J gave up 6 bases and V 6 bases, and 5 bases lay outside the gene matches. In germline, CDR1 is SGHTS, CDR2 YDEGEE. The CDR3 consists of 14 residues. CDR3 protein: CASIRDRGPGELFF. The CDR3 region has the DNA TGTGCCAGCATTCGGGACAGGGGTCCCGGGGAGCTGTTTTTT.

The chain links TRBV10-3 to TRBJ2-3; the D is unclear. Trimming cost V 4 bases and J 0 bases, with 8 bases left between them. The germline V gene encodes CDR1 ENHRY and CDR2 SYGVKD. The CDR3 length is 14 residues. CDR3 in DNA: TGTGCCATCAGTGGCGATACTAGCACAGATACGCAGTATTTT. Protein product: CAISGDTSTDTQYF.

A note on this clone: Other nucleotide sequences in the sample specify the same CDR3. This chain connects TRBV7-9 to TRBJ1-2, with D uncertain. CDR3 size: 13 residues. Per germline, CDR1 SEHNR and CDR2 FQNEAQ (reference sequence). Between the trimmed V and J ends, which lost 5 bases and 0 bases, there was a span of 7 bases. The CDR3 bases are TGTGCCAGCAGCCTAACGGCTAACTATGGCTACACCTTC. As protein: CASSLTANYGYTF.

J is TRBJ2-5 and V is TRBV27; D gene uncertain. V was shortened by 1 base and J by 3 bases, with 12 bases between the two germline ends. The CDR3 is 15 amino acids. Germline V CDR1 and CDR2: MNHEY, SMNVEV (reference sequence). The CDR3 spells CASSLYRRGKETQYF. The CDR3 coding sequence is TGTGCCAGCAGTTTATACCGACGTGGTAAAGAGACCCAGTACTTC.

V is TRBV4-3 and J is TRBJ2-1; 7 nucleotides align to TRBD2. CDR3 length: 15 amino acids. Per germline, CDR1 LGHNA and CDR2 YSLEER. J was trimmed by 9 bases and V by 0 bases; bases with no gene match: 8. CDR3 DNA sequence: TGCGCCAGCAGCCAAGATTTACTAGCGCGGAGTGAGCAGTTCTTC. It translates to CASSQDLLARSEQFF.

V gene TRBV7-2 combines with J gene TRBJ2-3, with D possibly TRBD1 on 6 matching bases. The CDR3 consists of 13 residues. V was shortened by 5 bases and J by 9 bases, with 15 bases between the two germline ends. Germline CDR1 reads SGHTA; CDR2 reads FQGNSA. The CDR3 loop reads CASSPYRQETQYF. The CDR3 DNA reads as TGTGCCAGCAGCCCTTATCGACAGGAGACGCAGTATTTT.

This clone was seen repeatedly, ten times or more. V usage is TRBV7-9 and J usage is TRBJ2-7; 7 bases are shared with TRBD2. Germline V gene data show CDR1 as SEHNR and CDR2 as FQNEAQ (reference sequence). Trimming cost V 1 base and J 7 bases; bases outside gene matches: 13. The CDR3 loop spans 16 amino acids. DNA of the CDR3: TGTGCCAGCAGCTTAGGCGTCGGGGCGGGAGCGAGGGAGCAGTACTTC. Protein product: CASSLGVGAGAREQYF.

This chain joins TRBV4-3 and TRBJ2-3, with a weak D call TRBD1 (5 bases). The germline V and J ends were trimmed by 2 bases and 2 bases, with 11 bases remaining between them. The CDR3 loop spans 15 amino acids. The germline CDR1 and CDR2 sequences are LGHNA and YSLEER. CDR3: CASSQRDRPTDTQYF. The CDR3 DNA reads as TGCGCCAGCAGCCAAAGAGACAGACCCACAGATACGCAGTATTTT.

The rearrangement links TRBV5-6 to TRBJ2-7; D is unclear. V was pared by 7 bases and J by 0 bases, with 11 bases between. In germline, CDR1 is SGHDT, CDR2 YYEEEE. The CDR3 loop spans 13 amino acids. CDR3 loop: CASQGFSSYEQYF. CDR3 nucleotides: TGTGCCAGCCAAGGGTTCAGCTCCTACGAGCAGTACTTC.

The gene calls are TRBV19 and TRBJ1-5, with 9 bases aligning to TRBD1. CDR1 is LNHDA, CDR2 SQIVND, per germline (reference sequence). This CDR3 has 14 amino acids. V was pared by 10 bases and J by 2 bases, with 6 bases of the junction left unmatched. The CDR3 DNA follows: TGTGCCACCACAGGGGGCGGTCGCAATCAGCCCCAGCATTTT. Translated, it gives CATTGGGRNQPQHF. Supplemented by reference TRBV19 and TRBJ1-5, the full variable domain reads DGGITQSPKYLFRKEGQNVTLSCEQNLNHDAMYWYRQDPGQGLRLIYYSQIVNDFQKGDIAEGYSVSREKKESFPLTVTSAQKNPTAFYLCATTGGGRNQPQHFGDGTRLSIL.

This chain uses TRBV7-9 with TRBJ1-3; TRBD1 might be the D (5 bases). V lost 6 bases, J lost 0 bases, and 15 bases lay in between. CDR1 and CDR2 (germline): SEHNR, FQNEAQ (reference sequence). The CDR3 loop spans 16 amino acids. CDR3 sequence: CASRRMGDHSGNTIYF. The CDR3 nucleotides read TGTGCCAGCAGGCGAATGGGGGACCACTCTGGAAACACCATATATTTT.

V usage is TRBV9 and J usage is TRBJ2-5, with D possibly called TRBD1 or TRBD2 (7 bases each). The CDR3 has 15 residues. The ends were cut back, 4 bases at V and 3 bases at J, with 16 bases in the middle. Germline V lookup: CDR1 SGDLS, CDR2 YYNGEE. The CDR3, as DNA: TGTGCCAGCAGCCCGGGGGGACAGAATGAAGAGACCCAGTACTTC. Encoded protein: CASSPGGQNEETQYF.